This T cell receptor (beta chain) was observed in a study of cytomegalovirus exposure and HLA in healthy donors. Study outcomes and limitations: In a later analysis, specific HLA alleles were associated with around 17,000 TCR beta sequences at a 0.05 false discovery rate. Cytomegalovirus status was reportedly diagnosed by the classifier with high specificity and sensitivity.

Researchers ran the PCR with 60 Vbeta and 13 Jbeta primers. Using immunoSEQ multiplex PCR, the repertoire was profiled, and TCRdb retains in-frame clones only, with some absent. The sample lists 250,000 or so clones, about 85% occurring once. The V segment lost 1 base and the J segment 1 base; nucleotides outside the gene matches: 8. In germline, CDR1 is SGHTA, CDR2 FQGTGA. The CDR3 has 17 residues. A word on this clone: Antigen unknown.

Sequencing was carried out using PBMCs. The receptor comes from a human donor in good health. The genes are TRBV7-3 and TRBJ2-3; 7 nucleotides agree with TRBD2. The CDR3 DNA is TGTGCCAGCAGCTTAAATCCCCAGCGGGGAGGCACAGATACGCAGTATTTT. Translated: CASSLNPQRGGTDTQYF.